The sequence of this TCR beta chain was determined in a study of CD8 T cells in ankylosing spondylitis (dated by TCRdb to about 2017). Turning to the overall study: The study profiled T cell receptor beta repertoires in healthy donors and ankylosing spondylitis patients to find disease-linked TCR variants. The full study cohort was made up of about 25 ankylosing spondylitis patients and 108 healthy donors. Peripheral blood samples were taken, and synovial fluid was additionally collected from ankylosing spondylitis patients. What the authors observed across the whole study: The disease-linked clones were reported as significantly enriched in matched synovial fluid samples from ankylosing spondylitis patients. Blood from ankylosing spondylitis patients appeared to be characterized by a TCR beta motif made up of fewer than ten highly homologous amino acid variants. Some motif variants were previously reported in synovial fluid and blood of reactive arthritis patients, suggesting common disease-initiation mechanisms. The disease-linked clones had a CD8+ phenotype and were found at relatively low frequencies in peripheral blood.

The listed sequencing device is Illumina HiSeq 2500. Quantitative 5'-RACE with molecular barcodes was used to prepare TCR beta libraries. The authors' analysis ran thus. Disease-linked TCR variants were identified with a new computational method built on a probabilistic model of VDJ rearrangement. TCRdb passed the public sequencing reads through fastp at Q25 and MiXCR, retaining productive beta sequences. Each record represents a unique CDR3 protein, reported with the most common genes and DNA among its rows. TCRdb, rather than the study authors, made the V and J calls. The sample table holds some 240,000 distinct CDR3 sequences, of which 7.5% to 9% were seen once. Around 7% of the sample is in the top ten clones. The table lists this clonotype with many counts. Its antigen is unknown. Per-nucleotide qualities are absent, and no much larger clonotype sits a single base away. The CDR3 runs 17 amino acids, cysteine and phenylalanine included. Only the CDR3 region is kept as DNA, spanning 51 bases read in frame from base 1. V and J are trimmed by 4 bases and 7 bases, and the gene matches miss 10 bases of the junction. The germline V gene provides CDR1 SGHRS and CDR2 YFSETQ.

Material: blood, either unsorted or a sorted T cell fraction (not recorded which). This sequence uses TRBV5-1 and TRBJ2-1; the junction holds 14 bases that match TRBD2. The clonotype was recovered from a male donor with ankylosing spondylitis or in good health (not recorded which). The nucleotides read TGCGCCAGCAGCCCAAGTCCGGGACTAGCGGGAGAGAATGAGCAGTTCTTC. This yields the protein CASSPSPGLAGENEQFF.